What follows is one TCR beta chain and its context. This CDR3 contains 14 residues. The germline CDR1 and CDR2 sequences are LGHNT and FRNRAP. With 6 bases clipped from V and 4 bases from J, the junction kept 7 bases outside the gene matches. The entry originates in a study of blood T cell repertoires in COVID-19. Study summary: Donors in the United States, Italy and Spain gave samples during acute or convalescent COVID-19.

Produced via immunoSEQ multiplex PCR; TCRdb's table is partial and in-frame only. The sample carries about 230,000 clones, roughly 86% recorded once. Material: PBMCs or T cells enriched from blood (not recorded which). V is TRBV12-5 and J is TRBJ1-1, with 8 bases identical to TRBD1. This receptor was obtained from a woman aged 25 to 39 with acute COVID-19. CDR3 bases: TGTGCTAGTGGCCCGGACAGGGAGAGCACTGAAGCTTTCTTT. Translated: CASGPDRESTEAFF.